The T cell receptor (beta chain) described here comes from a study of T-cell reconstitution after alpha-beta-depleted transplantation in children. The CDR3 is 19 residues long. Germline lookup yields CDR1 KGHSH and CDR2 LQKENI. With 5 bases clipped from V and 6 bases from J, the junction kept 19 bases outside the gene matches. This sample's TCRbeta library carried unique molecular identifier barcodes. TCRdb passed the PCR reads through MiXCR, listing each CDR3 protein once. The data show 450,000 to 600,000 distinct CDR3 sequences, about 33% seen once. This clonotype turned up a few times. The TCR originated in a human donor who donated a stem cell graft to a child with aplastic anemia. The material was PBMCs from the stem cell graft donor, obtained from the stem cell graft. The chain joins TRBV18 to TRBJ2-7; 13 nucleotides match TRBD2. Here the CDR3 reads CASSDPPGTGLAGDTEQYV. The CDR3 DNA sequence: TGTGCCAGCTCAGATCCACCAGGGACAGGACTAGCGGGAGATACCGAGCAGTACGTC.